Listed below are T cell receptor beta chains from one sample, sequenced in a study of CD4 and CD8 cells across lung adenocarcinoma regions. One entry per CDR3 protein results from TCRdb running MiXCR on the PCR reads. Here the sample spans about 6,800 distinct CDR3 sequences, under 70% being singletons. The sample comprised CD8+ T cells from the center of a lung tumor. The receptor source for this set is a male donor with lung adenocarcinoma. The CD4 and CD8 labels of this study may be unreliable. The CDR3 runs from the conserved cysteine through the conserved F or W. D genes are given only for firm matches. Size values are once, few and many counts, or a class for expanded clones, and some rows have none.

TRBJ2-3,.,TRBV5-6,.,CASSLSGTLHTDTQYF,TGTGCCAGCAGCTTGTCAGGGACTCTTCACACAGATACGCAGTATTTT
TRBJ1-4,.,TRBV6-1,few,CASRSSGGRGEKLFF,TGTGCCAGCAGATCTTCAGGTGGACGCGGGGAAAAACTGTTTTTT
TRBJ1-1,TRBD1,TRBV6-1,.,CASSPDRGRNTEAFF,TGTGCCAGCAGCCCAGACAGGGGGCGAAACACTGAAGCTTTCTTT
TRBJ2-1,.,TRBV6-4,.,CASSPSTGAGNEQFF,TGTGCCAGCAGTCCCTCTACTGGGGCAGGTAATGAGCAGTTCTTC
TRBJ2-1,TRBD2,TRBV6-1,many,CASSGLAGVHEQFF,TGTGCCAGCAGTGGGCTAGCGGGAGTACATGAGCAGTTCTTC
TRBJ2-5,.,TRBV10-3,.,CAGGYGGRDPETQYF,TGTGCCGGGGGGTATGGGGGCCGTGACCCAGAGACGCAGTACTTC
TRBJ2-5,.,TRBV12-3/TRBV12-4,.,CASSSSRATDTQYF,TGTGCCAGCAGTTCCTCCAGGGCCACAGATACCCAGTACTTC
TRBJ2-1,TRBD2,TRBV10-1,.,CASSDTTSAYNEQFF,TGCGCCAGCAGTGATACTACTAGCGCGTACAATGAGCAGTTCTTC
TRBJ2-4,.,TRBV27,.,CASSPRQVPRGIQYF,TGTGCCAGCAGTCCAAGACAGGTCCCAAGGGGCATTCAGTACTTC
TRBJ2-3,TRBD1,TRBV27,.,CASSQGGTDTQYF,TGTGCCAGCAGCCAGGGGGGCACAGATACGCAGTATTTT
TRBJ2-4,TRBD2,TRBV6-4,few,CASSDGLAGNTQYF,TGTGCCAGCAGTGACGGACTAGCCGGAAACACGCAGTACTTC
TRBJ2-2,TRBD2,TRBV6-5,large,CASSYAGGSSVGGELFF,TGTGCCAGCAGTTACGCCGGCGGGAGTTCGGTGGGCGGGGAGCTGTTTTTT
TRBJ2-7,TRBD2,TRBV4-1,.,CASSQGGTSGSHEQYF,TGCGCCAGCAGCCAAGGCGGGACTAGCGGGAGCCACGAGCAGTACTTC
TRBJ2-7,TRBD1,TRBV5-4,.,CASSLGTGGFYEQYF,TGTGCCAGCAGCTTGGGGACAGGGGGCTTTTACGAGCAGTACTTC
TRBJ2-1,TRBD2,TRBV6-1,.,CASRQLAGGQNEQFF,TGTGCCAGCAGGCAACTAGCGGGGGGGCAGAATGAGCAGTTCTTC
TRBJ2-1,.,TRBV6-1,once,CASRLGLEGARYDEQYF,TGTGCCAGCAGACTAGGGCTAGAGGGTGCTCGTTACGATGAGCAGTACTTT
TRBJ2-6,.,TRBV12-3/TRBV12-4,medium-sized,CASSFGRAVGANVLTF,TGTGCCAGCAGTTTCGGCAGGGCGGTTGGGGCCAACGTCCTGACTTTC
TRBJ2-3,.,TRBV6-1,.,CASTLNTGKQYF,TGTGCCAGCACCCTCAACACCGGTAAGCAGTATTTT
TRBJ2-2,TRBD2,TRBV7-2,.,CASSSPLAGPNTGELFF,TGTGCCAGCAGCTCCCCGCTAGCGGGACCGAACACCGGGGAGCTGTTTTTT
TRBJ2-7,TRBD1,TRBV6-2/TRBV6-3,.,CASSPWTGFYEQYF,TGTGCCAGCAGCCCCTGGACAGGCTTCTACGAGCAGTACTTC
TRBJ2-3,TRBD1,TRBV11-2,.,CASSRTGTDTQYF,TGTGCCAGCAGCCGGACAGGGACAGATACGCAGTATTTT
TRBJ2-1,.,TRBV6-4,few,CASRQDTSYNEQFF,TGTGCCAGCCGACAGGACACCTCCTACAATGAGCAGTTCTTC
TRBJ2-5,.,TRBV27,.,CASRGGRDPETQYF,TGTGCGAGCCGTGGGGGCCGTGACCCAGAGACCCAGTACTTC
TRBJ2-4,.,TRBV6-5,.,CASSYQGRSKDTQYF,TGTGCCAGCAGTTATCAGGGACGCAGCAAAGATACGCAGTACTTC
TRBJ2-1,.,TRBV7-9,few,CASSLIVPSYNEQFF,TGTGCCAGCAGCTTAATCGTCCCCTCCTACAATGAGCAGTTCTTC
TRBJ2-1,TRBD2,TRBV27,few,CASSLAASGIRQFF,TGTGCCAGCAGTCTCGCGGCTAGCGGGATCAGGCAGTTCTTC
TRBJ2-3,.,TRBV6-8,.,CVSTVSTGTQYF,TGCGTCAGCACCGTCAGCACAGGGACGCAGTATTTT
TRBJ2-1,TRBD2,TRBV6-1,.,CASKRAGVRNEQFF,TGTGCCAGCAAAAGGGCGGGAGTAAGGAATGAGCAGTTCTTC
TRBJ2-7,.,TRBV6-5,.,CASRVREQYF,TGTGCCAGCAGGGTACGCGAGCAGTACTTC
TRBJ2-5,TRBD2,TRBV27,few,CASRGRGREEQYF,TGTGCCAGCAGGGGGAGGGGTCGGGAGGAGCAGTACTTC
TRBJ2-4,.,TRBV6-1,.,CASSEAPSRRGTDTQYF,TGTGCCAGCAGTGAAGCGCCGAGCCGGAGAGGCACAGACACTCAGTACTTC
TRBJ2-1,TRBD2,TRBV4-3,few,CASSQDGTSGRGEQFF,TGCGCCAGCAGCCAAGACGGGACTAGCGGGAGGGGTGAGCAGTTCTTC
TRBJ2-2,TRBD2,TRBV7-6,.,CASSPATSFGELFF,TGTGCCAGCTCCCCCGCGACTAGCTTCGGGGAGCTGTTTTTT
TRBJ2-3,TRBD2,TRBV10-3,many,CAISDLGLGVDTQYF,TGTGCCATCAGTGATTTGGGACTAGGGGTAGATACGCAGTATTTT
TRBJ2-7,.,TRBV27,.,CASRDPSIVTDTQYF,TGTGCCAGCAGAGACCCGTCAATCGTCACAGATACGCAGTACTTC
TRBJ1-1,.,TRBV6-1,few,CASSNEDTEAFF,TGTGCCAGCAGCAACGAGGACACTGAAGCTTTCTTT
TRBJ2-1,TRBD1,TRBV27,.,CASSLRPGQGYNEQFF,TGTGCCAGCAGTTTGCGGCCGGGACAGGGATACAATGAGCAGTTCTTC
TRBJ2-1,.,TRBV6-2/TRBV6-3,.,CASSLIRTWGDNEQFF,TGTGCCAGCAGCCTCATACGGACGTGGGGAGACAATGAGCAGTTCTTC
TRBJ2-7,TRBD2,TRBV11-2,medium-sized,CASSQLAASSYEQYF,TGTGCCAGCAGCCAACTAGCGGCCAGCTCCTACGAGCAGTACTTC
TRBJ2-3,TRBD2,TRBV6-7,many,CASSFPGGPTDTQYF,TGTGCCAGCAGTTTCCCGGGGGGACCCACAGATACGCAGTATTTT
TRBJ2-3,.,TRBV4-1,.,CASSPRTQSTDTQYF,TGCGCCAGCAGCCCGCGGACTCAAAGCACAGATACGCAGTATTTT
TRBJ2-5,.,TRBV7-2,.,CASTNSAGLGGRDQDTQYF,TGTGCCAGCACCAACTCGGCGGGACTAGGGGGCCGTGACCAAGATACCCAGTACTTC
TRBJ2-1,.,TRBV10-2,.,CASSDPDPANEQFF,TGCGCCAGCAGTGACCCGGACCCCGCAAATGAGCAGTTCTTC